These T cell receptor beta chains were read from a single sample in a study of read filtering for tumor transcriptome and immune sequencing. TCRdb used MiXCR to reprocess the reads, holding one entry per CDR3 protein. The sample holds about 63,000 distinct CDR3 sequences; about 15% are singletons and the top ten take around 43%. The source material was a population of CD138-negative cells sorted from bone marrow. These receptors came from a donor aged 40 or over with multiple myeloma. The CDR3 runs from the conserved cysteine through the conserved F or W. The D gene is left open where the match is weak. Some rows have no size entry. The others give once, few or many, or a class for an expanded clone.

>many|15|TRBD1|TRBJ2-1|TRBV6-4
CASSDGQGPYNEQFF
TGTGCCAGCAGTGACGGACAGGGGCCCTACAATGAGCAGTTCTTC
>many|15|TRBD2|TRBJ2-1|TRBV7-2
CASSLVASGSNEQFF
TGTGCCAGCAGCTTAGTGGCTAGCGGGAGCAATGAGCAGTTCTTC
>few|14|TRBD1|TRBJ2-7|TRBV5-1
CASSGDRGHYEQYF
TGCGCCAGCAGCGGGGACAGGGGGCACTACGAGCAGTACTTC
>-|16|TRBD1|TRBJ2-5|TRBV5-5
CASSQEGQGVQETQYF
TGTGCCAGCAGCCAGGAAGGGCAGGGGGTTCAAGAGACCCAGTACTTC
>few|15|TRBD1|TRBJ2-5|TRBV18
CASSQGTGQQETQYF
TGTGCCAGCTCACAAGGGACAGGGCAACAAGAGACCCAGTACTTC
>many|12|-|TRBJ2-1|TRBV7-2
CASSFERNEQFF
TGTGCCAGCAGCTTCGAGAGGAATGAGCAGTTCTTC
>-|16|-|TRBJ2-5|TRBV7-2
CASSPRRREYQETQYF
TGTGCCAGCAGCCCCAGGCGAAGGGAGTACCAAGAGACCCAGTACTTC
>many|13|TRBD1|TRBJ1-1|TRBV30
CAWSRNRGTEAFF
TGTGCCTGGAGTAGGAACAGGGGCACTGAAGCTTTCTTT
>many|15|-|TRBJ2-1|TRBV30
CAWISPHPLYNEQFF
TGTGCCTGGATCTCCCCCCACCCCCTCTACAATGAGCAGTTCTTC
>medium-sized|14|-|TRBJ2-1|TRBV5-1
CASSLGMPYNEQFF
TGCGCCAGCAGCTTGGGGATGCCCTACAATGAGCAGTTCTTC
>many|15|TRBD1|TRBJ1-2|TRBV10-3
CAISDSQGAHYGYTF
TGTGCCATCAGTGATTCACAGGGGGCTCACTATGGCTACACCTTC
>-|14|-|TRBJ2-1|TRBV11-1
CASSRTGNSNEQFF
TGTGCCAGCAGCCGAACAGGGAACAGCAATGAGCAGTTCTTC